The TCR beta chain described here comes from a study of blood T cell repertoires in COVID-19. At the level of the study: Samples representing acute and convalescent COVID-19 were sourced from the United States, Italy and Spain. Sources were T cells, B-cell-depleted T cells, or PBMCs; the material itself was cDNA or gDNA.

Repertoires were generated with immunoSEQ multiplex PCR, while TCRdb's copy carries only in-frame clones and drops some. The sample has around 240,000 clones, 70% to 90% seen once; the top ten hold 3%. Germline V CDR1 and CDR2: SNHLY, FYNNEI. The V end was cut by 4 bases, the J end by 4 bases, with 8 bases between. The CDR3 has 13 residues. V is TRBV2 and J is TRBJ1-5; no reliable D call. The sequence derives from a woman aged 25 to 39 who had recovered from COVID-19. The specimen sequenced was peripheral blood. CDR3 nucleotides: TGTGCCAGCAGTGCCAGCGAAAATCAGCCCCAGCATTTT. Translation gives CASSASENQPQHF.